The 25 T cell receptor beta chains listed next were all sequenced from one sample in a study of T cells in Graves' hyperthyroidism and ophthalmopathy (dated by TCRdb to about 2019). Receptor amplification or capture employed multiplex PCR. Instrument on record: Illumina HiSeq 2000. TCR beta CDR3 regions were amplified from RNA transcripts. For the first round of RT-PCR on the TCR CDR3, the HTBI primer set was used together with the Qiagen OneStep RT-PCR kit. TCRdb reworked the public reads: Q25 trimming with fastp, MiXCR clone assembly, productive beta chains retained. Each CDR3 protein gets just one entry, which takes the most common genes and DNA from the rows behind it. The table for this sample lists 620,000 or so distinct CDR3 sequences; about 14% of them were counted only once. The leading ten clones occupy around 12% of the sample. The source material was blood. The receptors were sampled from a woman in her forties or fifties with Graves' ophthalmopathy.

Ten or more counts support this clonotype. The J gene is TRBJ2-7, the V gene TRBV6-1, with 7 bases that match TRBD1. Germline-derived CDR1 and CDR2 are MNHNS and SASEGT. Trimming removed 5 bases from V and 0 bases from J; junction bases left unmatched: 10. The CDR3 is 16 amino acids. Written as DNA, the CDR3 is TGTGCCAGCAGTTCATCCCACCGGGACAGCTCCTACGAGCAGTACTTC. Translating it yields CASSSSHRDSSYEQYF.

The chain uses TRBV19 and TRBJ2-1; no reliable D call. CDR1 LNHDA and CDR2 SQIVND come from the germline V gene (reference sequence). V was trimmed by 4 bases and J by 8 bases, leaving 18 bases between them. CDR3 length equals 15 residues. In DNA, the CDR3 is TGTGCCAGTAGTAGAGAAGGGTGGAGCCCCCATGAGCAGTTCTTC. This translates into CASSREGWSPHEQFF. The variable domain in full, with the rest retrieved from reference TRBV19 and TRBJ2-1, is DGGITQSPKYLFRKEGQNVTLSCEQNLNHDAMYWYRQDPGQGLRLIYYSQIVNDFQKGDIAEGYSVSREKKESFPLTVTSAQKNPTAFYLCASSREGWSPHEQFFGPGTRLTVL.

V and J are TRBV3-1 and TRBJ2-1; 8 bases fit TRBD2. Germline V lookup: CDR1 LGHDT, CDR2 YNNKEL (reference sequence). CDR3 length: 14 amino acids. Trimming took 1 base from V and 10 from J; bases not matched to a gene: 6. The chain's CDR3 is CASSQGPRGGEQFF. The CDR3 nucleotides are TGTGCCAGCAGCCAAGGCCCCCGGGGGGGCGAGCAGTTCTTC.

This clonotype was observed many times. V gene TRBV7-2 combines with J gene TRBJ2-5; the match to TRBD2 covers 10 bases. This CDR3 comprises 16 residues. Germline V gene sequence: CDR1 SGHTA, CDR2 FQGNSA. With V trimmed by 5 bases and J by 0 bases, 6 bases remained unmatched. CDR3 nucleotide sequence: TGTGCCAGCAGCATTCAAGCGGGGGGGTACCAAGAGACCCAGTACTTC. Translating it yields CASSIQAGGYQETQYF.

This clonotype showed up many times. V gene TRBV20-1 combines with J gene TRBJ2-5, with 16 bases matching TRBD2. The germline V gene encodes CDR1 DFQATT and CDR2 SNEGSKA (reference sequence). CDR3 length: 16 residues. J lost 4 bases, V lost 5 bases, and 7 bases had no gene match. This CDR3 reads CSAQGTSGRALETQYF. CDR3 bases: TGCAGTGCTCAAGGGACTAGCGGGAGGGCCTTAGAGACCCAGTACTTC.

This clonotype showed up many times. The gene calls are TRBV7-8 and TRBJ2-2, with D perhaps matching TRBD1 (5 bases). This CDR3 has 15 amino acids. The V end lost 1 base, the J end lost 7 bases, and 13 bases lay between the germline ends. Germline V lookup: CDR1 SGHVS, CDR2 FQNEAQ. CDR3 in DNA: TGTGCCAGCAGCTTAGGGTGGCAGGGCATCGGGGAGCTGTTTTTT. Protein: CASSLGWQGIGELFF.

This clonotype appeared many times. V and J are TRBV28 and TRBJ2-5; D assignment may be TRBD1 or TRBD2 (5 bases each). The CDR3 length is 15 residues. Trimming took off 4 bases at V and 1 base at J, with 13 bases between the two ends. Germline CDR1 is MDHEN and CDR2 is SYDVKM. The CDR3 loop is CASSSPERGQETQYF. In DNA, the CDR3 is TGTGCCAGCAGTTCCCCTGAGAGGGGCCAAGAGACCCAGTACTTC.

V usage is TRBV24-1 and J usage is TRBJ2-1, with D possibly matching TRBD2 (5 bases). The V gene's germline CDR1 is KGHDR and CDR2 SFDVKD. The ends were cut back, 3 bases at V and 5 bases at J, with 19 bases in the middle. The CDR3 has 17 residues. This CDR3 is CATSDPTRKRNDNEQFF. CDR3 nucleotides: TGTGCCACCAGTGATCCCACTAGAAAACGGAACGACAATGAGCAGTTCTTC.

The genes are TRBV6-5 and TRBJ2-3, with TRBD1 identical over 7 bases. The CDR3 runs to 17 residues. Germline values: CDR1 MNHEY, CDR2 SVGAGI. J was trimmed by 3 bases and V by 2 bases; bases with no gene match: 11. The CDR3 here is CASSYRTGVTNTDTQYF. The CDR3 region has the DNA TGTGCCAGCAGTTACAGAACAGGGGTCACAAATACAGATACGCAGTATTTT.

There are many counts of this clonotype. The chain has TRBV4-1 and TRBJ2-5; D perhaps matches TRBD1 (5 bases). Germline lookup yields CDR1 MGHRA and CDR2 YSYEKL. V shed 2 bases and J shed 2 bases, with 15 bases lying between them. This CDR3 spans 16 amino acids. CDR3 sequence (DNA): TGCGCCAGCAGCCAAAAGTGGGCAGGGAAGCAAGAGACCCAGTACTTC. It encodes CASSQKWAGKQETQYF.

This clonotype occurred many times. The chain couples TRBV2 to TRBJ2-3; the match to TRBD2 covers 13 bases. Germline loops: CDR1 SNHLY, CDR2 FYNNEI. This CDR3 is built from 17 residues. V was clipped by 4 bases and J by 5 bases; unmatched bases: 9. Written as DNA, the CDR3 is TGTGCCAGCAGTGGGACTAGCGGGAGACTACCGGTAGATACGCAGTATTTT. This gives the protein CASSGTSGRLPVDTQYF.

In its sample, this clonotype was seen many times. The chain carries TRBV6-2 or TRBV6-3 and TRBJ2-3; D is ambiguous. The CDR3 is 13 residues long. Deletions cut 6 bases from V and 0 bases from J, with 7 bases between. Germline V lookup: CDR1 MNHEY, CDR2 SVGEGT. In DNA, the CDR3 is TGTGCCAGCAGGGAGACAAGCACAGATACGCAGTATTTT. Protein: CASRETSTDTQYF.

This clonotype was seen repeatedly, ten times or more. The rearrangement links TRBV11-3 to TRBJ2-1; D remains ambiguous. This CDR3 contains 14 residues. Germline CDR1 is SGHNT and CDR2 is YENEEA. V was shortened by 2 bases and J by 3 bases, with 8 bases between the two germline ends. In DNA, the CDR3 is TGTGCCAGCAGCTTATTGGGGTACTACAATGAGCAGTTCTTC. Protein: CASSLLGYYNEQFF. Full variable domain (rest looked up from reference TRBV11-3 and TRBJ2-1): EAGVVQSPRYKIIEKKQPVAFWCNPISGHNTLYWYLQNLGQGPELLIRYENEEAVDDSQLPKDRFSAERLKGVDSTLKIQPAELGDSAVYLCASSLLGYYNEQFFGPGTRLTVL.

The genes are TRBV18 and TRBJ2-2, with TRBD2 identical over 8 bases. In germline, CDR1 is KGHSH, CDR2 LQKENI. CDR3 length equals 16 residues. V was pared by 4 bases and J by 3 bases, with 7 bases of the junction left unmatched. The CDR3 here is CASSLLTSDYTGELFF. The DNA for the CDR3 is TGTGCCAGCTCACTCCTGACTAGCGACTACACCGGGGAGCTGTTTTTT.

The rearrangement uses TRBV7-9 and TRBJ1-1, with D maybe TRBD1 (6 bases). This CDR3 has 16 amino acids. CDR1 is SEHNR and CDR2 is FQNEAQ in the germline V gene (reference sequence). V was pared by 1 base and J by 4 bases, with 16 bases between. The CDR3 spells CASSLGGAGEGTEAFF. Written as DNA, the CDR3 is TGTGCCAGCAGCTTAGGGGGGGCCGGGGAAGGCACTGAAGCTTTCTTT.

Ten or more counts support this clonotype. The CDR3 spells CASSLSQGTYNEQFF. The CDR3 nucleotides read TGCGCCAGCAGCTTGTCGCAGGGGACTTACAATGAGCAGTTCTTC. The chain couples TRBV5-1 to TRBJ2-1; D may be TRBD1 or TRBD2 (6 bases each). CDR3 length: 15 residues. Trimming left V 1 base short and J 4 bases short, with 12 bases between. Per the germline V gene, CDR1 is SGHRS and CDR2 is YFSETQ.

V usage is TRBV7-2 and J usage is TRBJ1-2, with 7 bases that match TRBD1. Germline CDR1 SGHTA, CDR2 FQGNSA. Losses at the gene ends were 2 bases for V and 6 bases for J; bases not matched to a gene: 6. The CDR3 totals 14 residues. The CDR3 nucleotides read TGTGCCAGCAGCTTACCAGGGGGGAGGAATGGCTACACCTTC. It translates to CASSLPGGRNGYTF.

This clonotype was detected many times. CDR3 DNA: TGTGCCAGCAAGCCTAGCGGGAGCTACGAGCAGTACTTC. It codes for CASKPSGSYEQYF. This chain joins TRBV11-2 and TRBJ2-7; 10 bases map to TRBD2. CDR1 is SGHAT, CDR2 FQNNGV, per germline. This CDR3 contains 13 residues. V was clipped by 7 bases and J by 3 bases; unmatched bases: 3.

This clonotype was observed a handful of times. The rearrangement links TRBV7-2 to TRBJ2-1, with D tentatively TRBD1 (6 bases). Germline CDR1 and CDR2: SGHTA and FQGNSA. V lost 8 bases and J 4 bases, leaving 9 bases between the germline ends. CDR3 size: 12 residues. The CDR3 DNA sequence: TGTGCCAGCGGGGACATTTACAATGAGCAGTTCTTC. Its protein is CASGDIYNEQFF.

In this sample, this clonotype turned up a few times. The V call is TRBV7-2, the J call TRBJ2-1; D might be TRBD2 (6 bases). V lost 0 bases to trimming and J lost 7 bases, with 13 bases between them. CDR1 and CDR2 (germline): SGHTA, FQGNSA. The CDR3 is 15 residues long. CDR3 protein: CASSLASGLVNEQFF. The CDR3 coding sequence is TGTGCCAGCAGCTTAGCTAGCGGCCTAGTAAATGAGCAGTTCTTC. The variable domain in full, completed from reference TRBV7-2 and TRBJ2-1, reads GAGVSQSPSNKVTEKGKDVELRCDPISGHTALYWYRQSLGQGLEFLIYFQGNSAPDKSGLPSDRFSAERTGGSVSTLTIQRTQQEDSAVYLCASSLASGLVNEQFFGPGTRLTVL.

This clonotype was observed at least ten times. The chain has TRBV11-2 and TRBJ2-3; 9 bases line up with TRBD2. Germline V gene sequence: CDR1 SGHAT, CDR2 FQNNGV. The CDR3 sequence is 16 residues long. V was clipped by 5 bases and J by 1 base; unmatched bases: 7. The CDR3 nucleotides read TGTGCCAGCAGCAGGGGGCGGGGGGGCGGCACAGATACGCAGTATTTT. It specifies CASSRGRGGGTDTQYF.

Ten or more counts support this clonotype. The chain combines TRBV12-3 or TRBV12-4 with TRBJ2-3, with D possibly being TRBD2 (6 bases). V shed 3 bases and J shed 2 bases, with 15 bases lying between them. The CDR3 runs to 16 residues. The CDR3 loop reads CASSLVRTGATDTQYF. The CDR3, as DNA: TGTGCCAGCAGTTTGGTCCGAACGGGAGCCACAGATACGCAGTATTTT.

This rearrangement joins TRBV28 to TRBJ2-2; 9 positions match TRBD1. The CDR3 is 17 amino acids. CDR1 is MDHEN and CDR2 is SYDVKM in the germline V gene. J gave up 0 bases and V 7 bases, and 9 bases lay outside the gene matches. The CDR3 DNA follows: TGTGCCAGCACCAACGACAGGGGGTCGACGAACACCGGGGAGCTGTTTTTT. This translates into CASTNDRGSTNTGELFF. Full variable domain (remainder filled in from reference TRBV28 and TRBJ2-2): DVKVTQSSRYLVKRTGEKVFLECVQDMDHENMFWYRQDPGLGLRLIYFSYDVKMKEKGDIPEGYSVSREKKERFSLILESASTNQTSMYLCASTNDRGSTNTGELFFGEGSRLTVL.

In its sample, this clonotype was seen once. The chain combines TRBV24-1 with TRBJ2-3, with 9 bases aligning to TRBD2. The CDR3 sequence is 15 residues long. Losses at the gene ends were 5 bases for V and 4 bases for J; bases not matched to a gene: 6. Germline values: CDR1 KGHDR, CDR2 SFDVKD. Here the CDR3 reads CATSGRLAGPDTQYF. Written as DNA, the CDR3 is TGTGCCACCAGTGGGCGCCTAGCGGGGCCAGATACGCAGTATTTT.

The gene calls are TRBV27 and TRBJ1-4; weak D call: TRBD1 (5 bases). V lost 6 bases and J lost 0, with 26 bases in between. Germline V gene sequence: CDR1 MNHEY, CDR2 SMNVEV (reference sequence). This CDR3 spans 20 amino acids. CDR3 sequence: CASSPTQLLTETTTNEKLFF. The CDR3 DNA follows: TGTGCCAGCAGCCCCACCCAACTATTGACAGAAACAACAACTAATGAAAAACTGTTTTTT. The entire variable domain, with the rest obtained from reference TRBV27 and TRBJ1-4, is as follows: EAQVTQNPRYLITVTGKKLTVTCSQNMNHEYMSWYRQDPGLGLRQIYYSMNVEVTDKGDVPEGYKVSRKEKRNFPLILESPSPNQTSLYFCASSPTQLLTETTTNEKLFFGSGTQLSVL.